This paragraph reports one T cell receptor beta chain. Its antigen is currently unknown. These data originate in a study of cytomegalovirus exposure and HLA in healthy donors. Researchers ran the PCR with 60 Vbeta and 13 Jbeta primers. The assay was immunoSEQ multiplex PCR, and TCRdb's table has in-frame clones only and misses some. The sample lists about 170,000 clones; roughly 80% were seen once. The CDR3 is 13 amino acids. V lost 8 bases to trimming and J lost 5 bases; unmatched junction nucleotides: 3. CDR1 SNHLY and CDR2 FYNNEI come from the germline V gene. Study findings and constraints: TCR beta chain V- and J-gene trimming was linked, in a later analysis, to a missense variant in DCLRE1C. The productive fraction for most TCR beta V segments was about 90% or about 30% in an earlier analysis. Further analysis, carried out later, found HLA-associated TCR beta chains more clonally expanded than equally common other chains.

The gene calls are TRBV2 and TRBJ2-2, with TRBD1 matching 9 bases. The TCR sequence derives from a girl under 10 years old in good health and CMV-seropositive. Sequenced material: PBMCs. The DNA of the CDR3 is TGTGCCAGCCTGGACAGGGGAACCGGGGAGCTGTTTTTT. This codes for CASLDRGTGELFF.